This T cell receptor (beta chain) was recovered during a study of blood T cell repertoires in COVID-19. Study-wide background: From the United States, Italy and Spain came samples of acute and convalescent COVID-19.

Per the original data handling: Nucleated cell number was recorded as an estimate derived from reference gene primer amplification. Profiled with immunoSEQ multiplex PCR; TCRdb holds only in-frame clones, not every one. From that table come the V and J calls and clone size; the DNA was used to work out D and trimming. The sample has fewer than 200,000 clones, roughly four fifths seen once. CDR1 is LGHNT, CDR2 FRNRAP, per germline. This CDR3 region has 16 residues. Germline trimming cut 3 bases from V and 5 bases from J; bases unmatched to any gene: 11. The chain is built from TRBV12-5 and TRBJ1-1; 8 bases line up with TRBD1. Sequencing used peripheral blood. The TCR was taken from a woman older than 75 with COVID-19, enrolled during active disease. The DNA for the CDR3 is TGTGCTAGTGGTTTTTCGACAGGGGTGAGACGGACTGAAGCTTTCTTT. Translated: CASGFSTGVRRTEAFF. Drawing the rest from reference TRBV12-5 and TRBJ1-1, the complete variable domain is DARVTQTPRHKVTEMGQEVTMRCQPILGHNTVFWYRQTMMQGLELLAYFRNRAPLDDSGMPKDRFSAEMPDATLATLKIQPSEPRDSAVYFCASGFSTGVRRTEAFFGQGTRLTVV.